The clone carrying this TCR beta chain occurred a few times. The sample belongs to a study of T-cell reconstitution after alpha-beta-depleted transplantation in children. As it was prepared, the TCRbeta library received unique molecular identifiers. TCRdb called the PCR reads again in MiXCR, with one record for every CDR3 protein. The table includes about 500,000 distinct CDR3 sequences, approximately 29% detected once. Germline V gene data show CDR1 as SGHRS and CDR2 as YFSETQ. V was cut by 0 bases and J by 4 bases, with 11 bases left in between. This CDR3 contains 15 residues. The sequencing used PBMCs from the stem cell graft donor, collected from the stem cell graft. The sequence derives from a human donor who donated a stem cell graft to a child with aplastic anemia. The chain combines TRBV5-1 with TRBJ1-3; D is undetermined. CDR3 DNA: TGCGCCAGCAGCTTGGCTTCCGGAGAAGGAAACACCATATATTTT. It translates to CASSLASGEGNTIYF.